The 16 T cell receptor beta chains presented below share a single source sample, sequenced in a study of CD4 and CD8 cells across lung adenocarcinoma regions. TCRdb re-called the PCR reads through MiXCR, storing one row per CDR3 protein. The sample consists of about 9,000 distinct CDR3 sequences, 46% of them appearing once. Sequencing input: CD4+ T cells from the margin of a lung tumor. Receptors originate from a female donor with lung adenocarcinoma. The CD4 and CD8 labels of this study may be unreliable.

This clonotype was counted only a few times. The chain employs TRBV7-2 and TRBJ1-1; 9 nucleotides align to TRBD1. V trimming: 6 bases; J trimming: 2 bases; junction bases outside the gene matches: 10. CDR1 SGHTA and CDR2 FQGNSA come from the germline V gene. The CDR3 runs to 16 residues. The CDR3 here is CASSRLRDRANTEAFF. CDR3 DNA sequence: TGTGCCAGCAGTCGTCTCCGGGACAGGGCAAACACTGAAGCTTTCTTT.

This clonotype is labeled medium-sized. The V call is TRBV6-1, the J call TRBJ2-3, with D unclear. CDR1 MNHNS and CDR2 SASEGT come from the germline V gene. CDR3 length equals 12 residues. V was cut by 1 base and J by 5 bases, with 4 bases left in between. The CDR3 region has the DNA TGTGCCAGCAGTGAAGTTAGAGATACGCAGTATTTT. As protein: CASSEVRDTQYF.

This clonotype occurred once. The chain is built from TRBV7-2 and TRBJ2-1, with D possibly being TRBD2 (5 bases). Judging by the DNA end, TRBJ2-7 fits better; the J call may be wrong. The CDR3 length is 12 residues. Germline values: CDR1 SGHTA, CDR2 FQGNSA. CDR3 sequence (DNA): TGTGCCAGCAGCTCATACGGCGGGGAGCAGTACTTC. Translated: CASSSYGGEQYF.

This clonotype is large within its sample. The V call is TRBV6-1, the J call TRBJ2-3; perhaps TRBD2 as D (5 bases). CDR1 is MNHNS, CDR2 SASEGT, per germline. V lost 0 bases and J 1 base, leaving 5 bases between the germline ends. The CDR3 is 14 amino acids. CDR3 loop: CASSEASGTDTQYF. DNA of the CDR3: TGTGCCAGCAGTGAAGCTAGCGGCACAGATACGCAGTATTTT.

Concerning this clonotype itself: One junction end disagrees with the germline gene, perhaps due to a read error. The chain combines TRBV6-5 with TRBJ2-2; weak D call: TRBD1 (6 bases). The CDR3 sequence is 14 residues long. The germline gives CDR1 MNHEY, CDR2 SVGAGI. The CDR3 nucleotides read TGTGCCAGCAGATACAACAGGGTCGCCGGGGCGCTGTTTTTT. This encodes CASRYNRVAGALFF.

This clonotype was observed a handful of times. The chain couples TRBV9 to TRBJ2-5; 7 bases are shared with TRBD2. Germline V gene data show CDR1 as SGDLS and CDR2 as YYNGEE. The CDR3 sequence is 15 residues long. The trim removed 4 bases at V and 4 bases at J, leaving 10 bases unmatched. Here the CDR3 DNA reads TGTGCCAGCAGCCCGCTAGCGGATAGGGGAGAGACCCAGTACTTC. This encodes CASSPLADRGETQYF.

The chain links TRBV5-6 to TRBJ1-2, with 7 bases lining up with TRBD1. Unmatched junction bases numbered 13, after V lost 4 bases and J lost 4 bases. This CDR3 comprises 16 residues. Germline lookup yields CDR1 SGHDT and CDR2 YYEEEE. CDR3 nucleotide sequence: TGTGCCAGCAGCCCCGGGGTTTCAGGGGGGAGCTATGGCTACACCTTC. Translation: CASSPGVSGGSYGYTF.

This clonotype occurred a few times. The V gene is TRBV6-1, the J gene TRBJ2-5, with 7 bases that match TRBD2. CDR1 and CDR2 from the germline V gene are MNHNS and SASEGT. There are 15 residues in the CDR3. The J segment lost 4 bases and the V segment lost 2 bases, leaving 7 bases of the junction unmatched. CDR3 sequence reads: CASSESGMAGETQYF. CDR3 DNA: TGTGCCAGCAGTGAAAGCGGGATGGCGGGAGAGACCCAGTACTTC.

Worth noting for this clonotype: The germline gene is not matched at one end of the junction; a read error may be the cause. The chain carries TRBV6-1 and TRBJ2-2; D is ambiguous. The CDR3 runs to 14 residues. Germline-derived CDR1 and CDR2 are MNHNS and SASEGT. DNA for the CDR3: TGTGCGAGCAGCCACGCTGTAGGCACCGGGGAGCTGTTTTTT. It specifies CASSHAVGTGELFF.

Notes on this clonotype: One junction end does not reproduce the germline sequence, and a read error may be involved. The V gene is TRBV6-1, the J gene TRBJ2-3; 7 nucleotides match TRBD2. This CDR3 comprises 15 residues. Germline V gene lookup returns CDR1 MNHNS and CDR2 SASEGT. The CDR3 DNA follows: TGTGCCGGGGGAGGCGGGGGTGCCGGCAAAGAGACGCAGTACTTT. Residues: CAGGGGGAGKETQYF.

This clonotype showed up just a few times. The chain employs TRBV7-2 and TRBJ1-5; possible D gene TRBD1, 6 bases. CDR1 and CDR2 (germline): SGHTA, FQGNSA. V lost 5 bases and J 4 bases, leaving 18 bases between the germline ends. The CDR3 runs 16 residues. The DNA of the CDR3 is TGTGCCAGCAGCCCCGAAACGGGCAGGGGAAATCAGCCCCAGCATTTT. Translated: CASSPETGRGNQPQHF.

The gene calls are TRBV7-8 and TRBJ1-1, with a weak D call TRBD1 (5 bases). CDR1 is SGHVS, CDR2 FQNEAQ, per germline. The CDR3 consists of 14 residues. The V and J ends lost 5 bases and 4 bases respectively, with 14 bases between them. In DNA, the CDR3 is TGTGCCAGCAGCCCTCGGACATTGAGCACTGAAGCTTTCTTT. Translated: CASSPRTLSTEAFF.

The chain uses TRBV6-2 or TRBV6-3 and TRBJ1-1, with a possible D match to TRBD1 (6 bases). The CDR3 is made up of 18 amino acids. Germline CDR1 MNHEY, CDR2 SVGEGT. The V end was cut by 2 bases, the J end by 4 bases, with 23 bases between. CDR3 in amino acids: CASSYPPGGRAGSTEAFF. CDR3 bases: TGTGCCAGCAGTTACCCCCCGGGGGGCCGGGCGGGGTCCACTGAAGCTTTCTTT.

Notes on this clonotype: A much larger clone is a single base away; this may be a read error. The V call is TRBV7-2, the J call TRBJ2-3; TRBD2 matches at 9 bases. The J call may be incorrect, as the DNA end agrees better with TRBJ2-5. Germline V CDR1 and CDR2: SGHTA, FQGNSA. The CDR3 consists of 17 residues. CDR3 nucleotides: TGTGCCAGCAGCCCTAGCCGGGGGGCGGGAGGGGGGGAGACCCAGTACTTC. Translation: CASSPSRGAGGGETQYF.

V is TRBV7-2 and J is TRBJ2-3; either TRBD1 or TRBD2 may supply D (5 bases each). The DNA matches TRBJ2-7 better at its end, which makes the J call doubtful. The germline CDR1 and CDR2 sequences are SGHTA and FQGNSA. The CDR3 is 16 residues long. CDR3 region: CASSLAGVRTDYEQYF. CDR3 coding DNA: TGTGCCAGCAGCTTAGCGGGGGTTAGAACGGACTACGAGCAGTACTTC.

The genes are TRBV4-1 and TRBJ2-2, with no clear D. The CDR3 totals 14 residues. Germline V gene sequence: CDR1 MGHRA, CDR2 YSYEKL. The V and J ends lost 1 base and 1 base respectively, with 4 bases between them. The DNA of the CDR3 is TGCGCCAGCAGCCAAGCATGGAACACCGGGGAGCTGTTTTTT. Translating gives CASSQAWNTGELFF.